This T cell receptor (beta chain) was captured by sequencing in a study of blood T cell repertoires in COVID-19. Study-level information: Acute and convalescent COVID-19 specimens originated in the United States, Italy and Spain. In each case, the material was cDNA or gDNA derived from T cells, B-cell-depleted T cells, or PBMCs.

Sequencing used immunoSEQ multiplex PCR; TCRdb keeps in-frame clones, though not all of them. The sample carries roughly 120,000 clones, approximately 90% recorded once. CDR1 and CDR2 (germline): MNHNS, SASEGT. The CDR3 has 16 amino acids. Trimming stripped 3 bases from V and 0 bases from J, with 14 bases between. The TCR sequence derives from a human donor in a cohort sampled during active COVID-19. The J gene is TRBJ1-2, the V gene TRBV6-1; D perhaps matches TRBD1 (6 bases). Material: peripheral blood. The CDR3 reads CASSEFRGVANYGYTF. Written as DNA, the CDR3 is TGTGCCAGCAGTGAGTTCAGGGGCGTAGCTAACTATGGCTACACCTTC.